These T cell receptor beta chains were read from a single sample in a study of regulatory T cells in long-lasting Graves disease. One entry per CDR3 protein results from TCRdb running MiXCR on the multiplex PCR reads. This sample yields about 380,000 distinct CDR3 sequences, of which 15% to 18% are seen a single time; 20% to 25% belongs to the top ten. The source material was peripheral blood mononuclear cells (PBMCs), sampled at new diagnosis, from a patient treated with antithyroid drugs. These receptors were collected from a female donor with Graves disease. Each CDR3 is given with its conserved first and last residue. Each record gives: V gene, clone size, D gene, J gene, CDR3 DNA, CDR3 protein. A D gene is named only where the DNA matches it firmly. Expanded clones are given a class, and other clones once, few, many or no size at all.

v_call: TRBV7-9
clone_size: many
d_call: -
j_call: TRBJ2-5
cdr3_nt: TGTGCCAGCAGCTTGTCCGCTCTGAGGGGAGAGACCCAGTACTTC
cdr3_aa: CASSLSALRGETQYF

v_call: TRBV5-1
clone_size: many
d_call: -
j_call: TRBJ2-7
cdr3_nt: TGCGCCAGCAGCTTGGCCGGGGCAGGAAACTACGAGCAGTACTTC
cdr3_aa: CASSLAGAGNYEQYF

v_call: TRBV5-1
clone_size: many
d_call: -
j_call: TRBJ2-3
cdr3_nt: TGCGCCAGCAGCTCCAGCGCTCGAGGTACAGATACGCAGTATTTT
cdr3_aa: CASSSSARGTDTQYF

v_call: TRBV11-3
clone_size: many
d_call: TRBD2
j_call: TRBJ2-1
cdr3_nt: TGTGCCAGCAGCCAAACCGGGACTAGCGGGAGCCATGAGCAGTTCTTC
cdr3_aa: CASSQTGTSGSHEQFF

v_call: TRBV29-1
clone_size: once
d_call: TRBD1
j_call: TRBJ2-7
cdr3_nt: TGCAGCGTTTTAGACAGGGGAGATTCCTACGAGCAGTACTTC
cdr3_aa: CSVLDRGDSYEQYF

v_call: TRBV30
clone_size: many
d_call: -
j_call: TRBJ2-3
cdr3_nt: TGTGCCTGGAGTGTCTCCTATAACACAGATACGCAGTATTTT
cdr3_aa: CAWSVSYNTDTQYF

v_call: TRBV28
clone_size: many
d_call: TRBD1
j_call: TRBJ1-6
cdr3_nt: TGTGCCAGCAGTCCAGGGACAGGTGCCTATAATTCACCCCTCCACTTT
cdr3_aa: CASSPGTGAYNSPLHF

v_call: TRBV30
clone_size: -
d_call: TRBD2
j_call: TRBJ2-1
cdr3_nt: TGTGCCTGGAATATTCGACTAGCGGGATCCCAGCAGTTCTTC
cdr3_aa: CAWNIRLAGSQQFF

v_call: TRBV2
clone_size: few
d_call: TRBD1
j_call: TRBJ1-2
cdr3_nt: TGTGCCAGCAGGGAGACAGGGGTCCCCTATGGCTACACCTTC
cdr3_aa: CASRETGVPYGYTF

v_call: TRBV28
clone_size: many
d_call: TRBD1
j_call: TRBJ2-7
cdr3_nt: TGTGCCAGCAGTTCCGGACAGGGGGTGACCTACGAGCAGTACTTC
cdr3_aa: CASSSGQGVTYEQYF